This T cell receptor (beta chain) was captured in a study of cytomegalovirus exposure and HLA in healthy donors (dated by TCRdb to 2015 to 2018). About the full investigation: The roughly 670 repertoires of the first cohort and the roughly 120 validation repertoires were produced on the same platform, according to a later analysis. The study aimed to test whether signatures of past pathogen exposure could be identified by cataloging public T cell receptors. A separate validation cohort of 90 to 150 different subjects was used in addition to the roughly 700-subject first cohort. High-throughput TCR immunosequencing, statistical association of individual TCRs with disease status, and machine learning were combined to predict cytomegalovirus infection status.

Its CDR3 holds 16 amino acids, cysteine through phenylalanine. Only CDR3 DNA is held: 48 bases, read in frame from base 1. The germline V gene (reference sequence) provides CDR1 MNHEY and CDR2 SMNVEV. Trimming costs V 1 base and J 3 bases, and their ends lie 13 bases apart. Concerning this clone: Its antigen has not been determined. No qualities accompany the bases; no much larger clone lies one base away.

The donors were included in the validation cohort of 130 or so subjects, a group kept apart from the approximately 700-subject first cohort. The protocol used for the library was the immunoSEQ multiplex PCR assay. The authors' pipeline ran thus. A statistical classification framework was built to diagnose cytomegalovirus status from the catalog of TCR beta chain sequences. Drawn from immuneACCESS, this table holds only the in-frame rearrangements with V and J called that TCRdb kept. Clones are partly lost; checked studies trace under half to an unresolved V gene and leave the rest unexplained. That table supplies the V and J calls and clone size; D and trimming were determined from the DNA. Here the sample has some 87,000 clones; around 96% occur a single time. The ten largest clonotypes hold approximately 1.3% of the sample. General study outcomes and caveats: Of the cluster scores, roughly 95% were above 0 in a later analysis, which found that TCRs clustered in the first cohort also tended to co-occur in the approximately 120 validation repertoires. In both the original and validation cohorts, the classifier was reported to diagnose cytomegalovirus status with high specificity and sensitivity. According to the authors, the approach could potentially be generalized to other disease states and immunological phenotypes. A later analysis lacked HLA typing for the validation cohort, so it scored co-occurrence in that cohort across all 110 or so repertoires. In vitro tests confirmed that a few of the cytomegalovirus-associated TCR beta chains recognize cytomegalovirus antigens. Most TCR sequences were seen in very few donors, while some public TCRs were found in many individuals. The study listed approximately 160 TCR beta chains as associated with cytomegalovirus.

The chain uses TRBV27 and TRBJ2-4; TRBD2 is a weak D gene call, 6 bases matching. Material for sequencing was PBMCs. The TCR sequence derives from a woman between 18 and 29 years old in good health and CMV-seronegative. Read as DNA, the sequence is TGTGCCAGCAGTTTATTTTCTCTCGGGAGCAAAAACATTCAGTACTTC. It is translated as CASSLFSLGSKNIQYF.